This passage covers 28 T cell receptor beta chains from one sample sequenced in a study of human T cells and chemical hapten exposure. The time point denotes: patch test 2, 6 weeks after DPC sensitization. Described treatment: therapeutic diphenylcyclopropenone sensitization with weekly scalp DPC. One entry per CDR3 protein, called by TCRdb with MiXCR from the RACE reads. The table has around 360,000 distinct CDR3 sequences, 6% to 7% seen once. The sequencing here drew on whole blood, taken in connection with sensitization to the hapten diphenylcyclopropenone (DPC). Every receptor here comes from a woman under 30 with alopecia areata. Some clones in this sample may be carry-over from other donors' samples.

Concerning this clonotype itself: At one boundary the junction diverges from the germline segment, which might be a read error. This chain's CDR3 is CTSSLPQTGYNEQFF. The CDR3 region has the DNA TGTACCAGCAGCTTACCCCAGACAGGATACAATGAGCAGTTCTTC. The chain carries TRBV5-6 and TRBJ2-1; TRBD1 might be the D (6 bases). Germline V gene data show CDR1 as SGHDT and CDR2 as YYEEEE. This CDR3 is 15 amino acids long.

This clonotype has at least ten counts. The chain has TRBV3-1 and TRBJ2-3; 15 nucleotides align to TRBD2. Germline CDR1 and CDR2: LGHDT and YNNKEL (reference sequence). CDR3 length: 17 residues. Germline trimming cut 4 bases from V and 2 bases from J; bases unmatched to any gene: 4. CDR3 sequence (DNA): TGTGCCAGCAGCCCCGGACTAGCGGGGGGGGTCACAGATACGCAGTATTTT. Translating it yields CASSPGLAGGVTDTQYF.

In nucleotides, the CDR3 is TGTGCCAGCAGGGGACCCGTAACAGATACGCAGTATTTT. Translation: CASRGPVTDTQYF. The gene calls are TRBV6-2 or TRBV6-3 and TRBJ2-3, with D possibly being TRBD1 or TRBD2 (5 bases each). Trimming shortened V by 6 bases and J by 3 bases, and 10 bases separated the two germline ends. From germline, CDR1 is MNHEY and CDR2 SVGEGT. This CDR3 spans 13 amino acids.

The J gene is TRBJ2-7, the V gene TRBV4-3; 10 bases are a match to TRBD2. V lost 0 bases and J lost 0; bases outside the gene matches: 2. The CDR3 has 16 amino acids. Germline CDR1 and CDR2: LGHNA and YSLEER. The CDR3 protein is CASSQEAGGPSYEQYF. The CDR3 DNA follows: TGCGCCAGCAGCCAAGAAGCGGGGGGGCCCTCCTACGAGCAGTACTTC.

The CDR3 is CSVSPTDYEQYF. The DNA for the CDR3 is TGCAGCGTCTCTCCGACGGACTACGAGCAGTACTTC. The chain uses TRBV29-1 and TRBJ2-7, with D hard to call. Between the trimmed V and J ends, which lost 6 bases and 3 bases, there was a span of 12 bases. The CDR3 length is 12 residues. Germline V gene lookup returns CDR1 SQVTM and CDR2 ANQGSEA.

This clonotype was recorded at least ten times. The CDR3 spells CASSRFGGSNQPQHF. The CDR3, as DNA: TGTGCCAGCAGTAGATTTGGGGGGAGCAATCAGCCCCAGCATTTT. This sequence joins TRBV6-5 and TRBJ1-5; tentatively, D is TRBD1 (5 bases). Germline assignment: CDR1 MNHEY and CDR2 SVGAGI. V was shortened by 5 bases and J by 1 base, with 12 bases between the two germline ends. The CDR3 covers 15 residues.

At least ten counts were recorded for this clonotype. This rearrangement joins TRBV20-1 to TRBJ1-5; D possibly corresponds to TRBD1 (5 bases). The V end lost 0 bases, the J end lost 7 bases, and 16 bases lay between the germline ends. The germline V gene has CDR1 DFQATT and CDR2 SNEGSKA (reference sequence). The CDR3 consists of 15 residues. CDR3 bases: TGCAGTGCTAGAGACACAACCGGGACCGCCCAGCCCCAGCATTTT. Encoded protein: CSARDTTGTAQPQHF.

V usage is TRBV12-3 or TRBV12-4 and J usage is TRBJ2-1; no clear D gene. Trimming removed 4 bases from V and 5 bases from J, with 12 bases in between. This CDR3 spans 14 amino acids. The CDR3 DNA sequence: TGTGCCAGCAGTTACCACCCAGTGGACAATGAGCAGTTCTTC. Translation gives CASSYHPVDNEQFF.

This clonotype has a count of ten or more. The chain's CDR3 is CASSQQEDSGANVLTF. The CDR3 coding sequence is TGTGCCAGCAGCCAACAGGAGGACTCTGGGGCCAACGTCCTGACTTTC. The rearrangement uses TRBV4-2 and TRBJ2-6, with D tentatively TRBD2 (5 bases). Germline V CDR1 and CDR2: LGHNA, YNFKEQ. CDR3 size: 16 residues. V lost 2 bases and J lost 0, with 8 bases in between.

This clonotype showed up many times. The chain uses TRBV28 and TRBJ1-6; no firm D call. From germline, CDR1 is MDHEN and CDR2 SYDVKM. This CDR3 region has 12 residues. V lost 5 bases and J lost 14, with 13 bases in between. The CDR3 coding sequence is TGTGCCAGCAGTCCCCGGTCGGGCGCCCTCCACTTT. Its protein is CASSPRSGALHF.

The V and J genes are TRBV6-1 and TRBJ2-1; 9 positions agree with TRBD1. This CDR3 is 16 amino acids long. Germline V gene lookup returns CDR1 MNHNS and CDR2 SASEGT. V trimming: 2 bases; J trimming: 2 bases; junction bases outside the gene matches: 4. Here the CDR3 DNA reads TGTGCCAGCAGTGAAATACAGGGGGCCCCCTACAATGAGCAGTTCTTC. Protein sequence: CASSEIQGAPYNEQFF.

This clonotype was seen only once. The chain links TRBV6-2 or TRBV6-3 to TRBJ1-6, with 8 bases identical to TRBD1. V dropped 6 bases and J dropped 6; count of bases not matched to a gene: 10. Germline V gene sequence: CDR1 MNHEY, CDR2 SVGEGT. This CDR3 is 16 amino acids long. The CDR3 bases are TGTGCCAGCAGCGAAAACAGGGGGATGGGTAATTCACCCCTCCACTTT. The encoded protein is CASSENRGMGNSPLHF.

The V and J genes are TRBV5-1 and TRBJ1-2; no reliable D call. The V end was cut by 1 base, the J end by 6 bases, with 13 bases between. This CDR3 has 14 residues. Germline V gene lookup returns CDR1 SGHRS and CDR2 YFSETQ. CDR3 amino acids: CASSLRDNKDGYTF. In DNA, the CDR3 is TGCGCCAGCAGCTTGCGAGACAATAAAGATGGCTACACCTTC.

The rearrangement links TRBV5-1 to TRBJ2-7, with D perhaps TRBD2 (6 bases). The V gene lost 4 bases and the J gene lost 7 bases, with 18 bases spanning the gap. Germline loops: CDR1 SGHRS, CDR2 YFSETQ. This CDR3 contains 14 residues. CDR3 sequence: CASSSRDFAGEQYF. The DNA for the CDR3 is TGCGCCAGCAGCAGTCGGGACTTCGCGGGGGAGCAGTACTTC. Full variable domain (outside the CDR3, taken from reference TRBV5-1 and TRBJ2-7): KAGVTQTPRYLIKTRGQQVTLSCSPISGHRSVSWYQQTPGQGLQFLFEYFSETQRNKGNFPGRFSGRQFSNSRSEMNVSTLELGDSALYLCASSSRDFAGEQYFGPGTRLTVT.

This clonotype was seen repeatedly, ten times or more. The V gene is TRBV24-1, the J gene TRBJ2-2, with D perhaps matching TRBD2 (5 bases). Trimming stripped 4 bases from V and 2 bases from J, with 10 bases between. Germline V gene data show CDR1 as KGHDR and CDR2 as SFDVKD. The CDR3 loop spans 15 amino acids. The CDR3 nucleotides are TGTGCCACCAGTGAACGTGGACTCAACACCGGGGAGCTGTTTTTT. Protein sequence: CATSERGLNTGELFF.

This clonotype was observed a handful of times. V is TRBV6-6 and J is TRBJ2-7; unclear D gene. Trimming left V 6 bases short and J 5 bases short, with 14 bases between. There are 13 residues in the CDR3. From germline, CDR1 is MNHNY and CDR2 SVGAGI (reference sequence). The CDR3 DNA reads TGTGCCAGCAGGCCAGACCAAGGCGACGAGCAGTACTTC. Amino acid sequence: CASRPDQGDEQYF.

CDR3 in amino acids: CAISETGELFF. The CDR3 DNA is TGTGCCATCAGTGAAACCGGGGAGCTGTTTTTT. The chain employs TRBV10-3 and TRBJ2-2; unclear D gene. The CDR3 has 11 amino acids. The V gene lost 3 bases and the J gene lost 5 bases, with 1 base spanning the gap. Germline V lookup: CDR1 ENHRY, CDR2 SYGVKD.

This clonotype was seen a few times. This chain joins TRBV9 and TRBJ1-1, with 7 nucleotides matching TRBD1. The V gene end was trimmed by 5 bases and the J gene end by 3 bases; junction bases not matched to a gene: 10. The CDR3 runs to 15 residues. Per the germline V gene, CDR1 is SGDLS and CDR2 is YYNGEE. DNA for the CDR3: TGTGCCAGCAGTCTTCGCCCAGGGGGAGACACTGAAGCTTTCTTT. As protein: CASSLRPGGDTEAFF.

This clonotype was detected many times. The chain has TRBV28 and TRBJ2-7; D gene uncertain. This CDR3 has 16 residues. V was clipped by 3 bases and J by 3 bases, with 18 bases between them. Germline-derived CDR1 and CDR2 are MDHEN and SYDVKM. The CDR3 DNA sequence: TGTGCCAGCAGTTTGTATAGGGCTACCTCGCTCTACGAGCAGTACTTC. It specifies CASSLYRATSLYEQYF.

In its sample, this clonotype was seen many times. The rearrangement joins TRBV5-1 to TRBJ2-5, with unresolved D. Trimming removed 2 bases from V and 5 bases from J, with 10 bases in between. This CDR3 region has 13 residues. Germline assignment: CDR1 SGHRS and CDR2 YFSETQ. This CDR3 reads CASSFGDEETQYF. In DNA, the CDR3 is TGCGCCAGCAGCTTTGGGGATGAGGAGACCCAGTACTTC.

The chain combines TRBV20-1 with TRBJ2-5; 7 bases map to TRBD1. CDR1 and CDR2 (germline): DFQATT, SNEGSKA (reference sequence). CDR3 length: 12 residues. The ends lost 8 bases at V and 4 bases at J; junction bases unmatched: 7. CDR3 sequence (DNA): TGCAGTACCATAGGACAGGTAGAGACCCAGTACTTC. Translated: CSTIGQVETQYF.

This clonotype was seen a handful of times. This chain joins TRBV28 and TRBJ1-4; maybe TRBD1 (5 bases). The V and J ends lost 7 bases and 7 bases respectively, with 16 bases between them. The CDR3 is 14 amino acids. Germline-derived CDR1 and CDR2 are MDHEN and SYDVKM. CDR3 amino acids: CASTPVGAGEKLFF. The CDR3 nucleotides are TGTGCCAGCACCCCGGTAGGGGCAGGTGAAAAACTGTTTTTT.

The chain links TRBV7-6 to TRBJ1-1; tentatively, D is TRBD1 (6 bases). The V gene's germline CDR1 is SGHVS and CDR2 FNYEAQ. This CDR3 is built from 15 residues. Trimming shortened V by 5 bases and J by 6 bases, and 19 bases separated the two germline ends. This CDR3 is CASSPFLGGSSEAFF. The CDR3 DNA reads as TGTGCCAGCAGCCCCTTTTTGGGGGGCTCGTCTGAAGCTTTCTTT.

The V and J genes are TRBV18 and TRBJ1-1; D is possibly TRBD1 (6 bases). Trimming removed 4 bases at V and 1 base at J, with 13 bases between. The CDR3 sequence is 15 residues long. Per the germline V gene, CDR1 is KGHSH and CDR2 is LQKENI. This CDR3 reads CASSLDRTQNTEAFF. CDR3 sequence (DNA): TGTGCCAGCTCACTCGACAGGACACAGAACACTGAAGCTTTCTTT. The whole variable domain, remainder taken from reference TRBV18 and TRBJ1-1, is NAGVMQNPRHLVRRRGQEARLRCSPMKGHSHVYWYRQLPEEGLKFMVYLQKENIIDESGMPKERFSAEFPKEGPSILRIQQVVRGDSAAYFCASSLDRTQNTEAFFGQGTRLTVV.

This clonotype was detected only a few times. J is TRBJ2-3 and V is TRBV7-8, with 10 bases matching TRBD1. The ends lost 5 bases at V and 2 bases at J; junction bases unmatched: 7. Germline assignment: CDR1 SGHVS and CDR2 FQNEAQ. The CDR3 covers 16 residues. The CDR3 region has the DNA TGTGCCAGCAGCCAGAGACAGGGGGCCCTCACAGATACGCAGTATTTT. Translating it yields CASSQRQGALTDTQYF.

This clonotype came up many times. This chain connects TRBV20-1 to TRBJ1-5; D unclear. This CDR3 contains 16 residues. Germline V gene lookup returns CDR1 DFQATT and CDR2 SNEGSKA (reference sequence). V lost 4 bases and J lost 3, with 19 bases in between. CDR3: CSANTLGWRDNQPQHF. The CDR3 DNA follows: TGCAGTGCTAACACTTTGGGTTGGAGGGACAATCAGCCCCAGCATTTT.

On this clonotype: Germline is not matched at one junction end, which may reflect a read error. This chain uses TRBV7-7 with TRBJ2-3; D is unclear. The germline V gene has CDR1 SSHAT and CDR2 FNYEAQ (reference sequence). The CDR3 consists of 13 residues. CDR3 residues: CASSPTPTDTQYF. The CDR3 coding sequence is TGTGCTAGCAGCCCGACTCCGACAGATACGCAGTATTTT.

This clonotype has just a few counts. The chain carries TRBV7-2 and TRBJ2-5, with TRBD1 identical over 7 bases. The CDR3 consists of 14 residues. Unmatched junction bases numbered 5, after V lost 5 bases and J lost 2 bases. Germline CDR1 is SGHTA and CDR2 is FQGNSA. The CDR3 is CASSRGRGQETQYF. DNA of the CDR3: TGTGCCAGCAGCCGGGGCAGGGGGCAAGAGACCCAGTACTTC.